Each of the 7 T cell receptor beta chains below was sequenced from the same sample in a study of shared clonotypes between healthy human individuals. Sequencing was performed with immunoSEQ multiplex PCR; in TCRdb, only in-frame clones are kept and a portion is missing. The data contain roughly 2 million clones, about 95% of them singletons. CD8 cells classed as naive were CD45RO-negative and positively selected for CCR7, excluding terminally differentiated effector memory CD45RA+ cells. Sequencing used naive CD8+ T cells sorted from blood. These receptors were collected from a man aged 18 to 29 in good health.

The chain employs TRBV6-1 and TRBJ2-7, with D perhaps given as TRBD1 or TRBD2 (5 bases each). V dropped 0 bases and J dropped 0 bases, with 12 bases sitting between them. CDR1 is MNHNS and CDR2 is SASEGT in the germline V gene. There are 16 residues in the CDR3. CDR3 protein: CASSEAEGPFSYEQYF. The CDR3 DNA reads TGTGCCAGCAGTGAAGCAGAGGGACCATTCTCCTACGAGCAGTACTTC.

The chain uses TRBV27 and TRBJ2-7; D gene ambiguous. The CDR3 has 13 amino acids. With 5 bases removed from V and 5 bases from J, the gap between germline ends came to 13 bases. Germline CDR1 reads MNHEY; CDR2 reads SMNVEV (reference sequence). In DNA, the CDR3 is TGTGCCAGCAGTCCCCAAGGAGTTAACGAGCAGTACTTC. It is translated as CASSPQGVNEQYF.

The CDR3 here is CASSEVSPATPSYEQYF. The DNA for the CDR3 is TGTGCCAGCAGTGAGGTTTCTCCGGCGACCCCGTCCTACGAGCAGTACTTC. The chain employs TRBV2 and TRBJ2-7; unclear D gene. The CDR3 consists of 17 residues. Germline-derived CDR1 and CDR2 are SNHLY and FYNNEI. V lost 3 bases, J lost 1 base, and 19 bases lay in between.

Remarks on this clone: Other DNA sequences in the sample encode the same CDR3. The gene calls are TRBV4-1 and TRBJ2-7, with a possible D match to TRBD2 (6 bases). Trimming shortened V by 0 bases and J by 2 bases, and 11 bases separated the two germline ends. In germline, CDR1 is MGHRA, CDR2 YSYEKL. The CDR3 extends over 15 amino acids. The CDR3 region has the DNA TGCGCCAGCAGCCAAGAAACGGGACTCGCCTACGAGCAGTACTTC. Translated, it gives CASSQETGLAYEQYF.

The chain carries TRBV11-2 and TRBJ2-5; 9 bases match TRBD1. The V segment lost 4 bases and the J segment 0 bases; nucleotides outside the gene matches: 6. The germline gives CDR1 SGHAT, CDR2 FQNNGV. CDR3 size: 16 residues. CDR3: CASSSGTGPYQETQYF. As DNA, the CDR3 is TGTGCCAGCAGCTCGGGGACAGGGCCGTACCAAGAGACCCAGTACTTC.

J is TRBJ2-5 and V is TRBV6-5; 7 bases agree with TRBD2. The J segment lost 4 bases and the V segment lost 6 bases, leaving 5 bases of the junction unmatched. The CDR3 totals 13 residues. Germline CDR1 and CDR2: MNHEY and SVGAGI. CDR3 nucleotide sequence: TGTGCCAGCAGCCCGGGACTATCAGAGACCCAGTACTTC. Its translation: CASSPGLSETQYF.

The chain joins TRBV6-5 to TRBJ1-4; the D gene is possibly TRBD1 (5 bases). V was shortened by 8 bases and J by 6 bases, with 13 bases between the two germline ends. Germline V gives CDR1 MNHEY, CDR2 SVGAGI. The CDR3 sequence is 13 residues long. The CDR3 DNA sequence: TGTGCCAGCGGGGGGAATTTGGATGAAAAACTGTTTTTT. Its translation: CASGGNLDEKLFF.